The 25 T cell receptor beta chains below were found in one sample sequenced in a study of cytomegalovirus exposure and HLA in healthy donors. Produced via immunoSEQ multiplex PCR; TCRdb's table is partial and in-frame only. The table has some 250,000 clones, 90% seen once; the top ten hold roughly 0.38%. Sequenced: PBMCs. The origin of the receptors is a woman between 18 and 29 years old in good health and CMV-seronegative.

This chain uses TRBV7-6 with TRBJ1-4; D unresolved. The CDR3 spans 16 residues. V was trimmed by 6 bases and J by 5 bases, leaving 19 bases between them. Germline CDR1 SGHVS, CDR2 FNYEAQ. For the CDR3, the DNA is TGTGCCAGCAGAAACGGACTTACGGTGCCGAATGAAAAACTGTTTTTT. Amino acid sequence: CASRNGLTVPNEKLFF.

This chain uses TRBV11-3 with TRBJ2-1; 10 bases line up with TRBD2. The germline V gene encodes CDR1 SGHNT and CDR2 YENEEA. After removal of 2 bases from V and 0 bases from J, the junction contained 7 bases not matched to a gene. The CDR3 spans 18 residues. DNA of the CDR3: TGTGCCAGCAGCTTACGAAGCCTAGCGGGGGACTCCTACAATGAGCAGTTCTTC. This codes for CASSLRSLAGDSYNEQFF.

V is TRBV4-3 and J is TRBJ2-1; TRBD2 might be the D (5 bases). This CDR3 is built from 15 residues. Trimming took off 0 bases at V and 3 bases at J, with 9 bases between the two ends. Germline V lookup: CDR1 LGHNA, CDR2 YSLEER. The CDR3 DNA follows: TGCGCCAGCAGCCAAGATATCGGGGACTACAATGAGCAGTTCTTC. It is translated as CASSQDIGDYNEQFF.

The chain links TRBV28 to TRBJ2-1; unclear D gene. The CDR3 covers 14 residues. The germline V and J ends were trimmed by 7 bases and 1 base, with 11 bases remaining between them. Germline V gene data show CDR1 as MDHEN and CDR2 as SYDVKM. The DNA of the CDR3 is TGTGCCAGCACTTCGACTGGATCCTACAATGAGCAGTTCTTC. It is translated as CASTSTGSYNEQFF. The complete variable domain, with remaining parts taken from reference TRBV28 and TRBJ2-1, reads DVKVTQSSRYLVKRTGEKVFLECVQDMDHENMFWYRQDPGLGLRLIYFSYDVKMKEKGDIPEGYSVSREKKERFSLILESASTNQTSMYLCASTSTGSYNEQFFGPGTRLTVL.

This chain uses TRBV4-1 with TRBJ1-1; the D is unclear. In germline, CDR1 is MGHRA, CDR2 YSYEKL. The CDR3 covers 16 residues. Trimming stripped 1 base from V and 5 bases from J, with 17 bases between. CDR3 DNA: TGCGCCAGCAGCCAAGGCGTTAGCGGACGAGGTACTGAAGCTTTCTTT. Amino acid sequence: CASSQGVSGRGTEAFF.

The chain is built from TRBV28 and TRBJ2-1; tentatively, D is TRBD1 (5 bases). CDR1 is MDHEN and CDR2 is SYDVKM in the germline V gene. The CDR3 contains 13 residues. The ends were cut back, 2 bases at V and 5 bases at J, with 7 bases in the middle. The CDR3 protein is CASSLTGNNEQFF. The CDR3 DNA follows: TGTGCCAGCAGTTTAACAGGAAACAATGAGCAGTTCTTC.

The CDR3 region is CASRRAQVSNTGELFF. The CDR3 DNA sequence: TGTGCCAGCAGGCGAGCCCAAGTTTCGAACACCGGGGAGCTGTTTTTT. The chain joins TRBV28 to TRBJ2-2, with D uncertain. The V gene's germline CDR1 is MDHEN and CDR2 SYDVKM. With 6 bases removed from V and 0 bases from J, the gap between germline ends came to 14 bases. CDR3 length equals 16 residues. Full variable domain (missing parts from reference TRBV28 and TRBJ2-2): DVKVTQSSRYLVKRTGEKVFLECVQDMDHENMFWYRQDPGLGLRLIYFSYDVKMKEKGDIPEGYSVSREKKERFSLILESASTNQTSMYLCASRRAQVSNTGELFFGEGSRLTVL.

The chain couples TRBV10-3 to TRBJ2-5; D perhaps matches TRBD1 (5 bases). Trimming removed 2 bases at V and 3 bases at J, with 10 bases between. Germline loops: CDR1 ENHRY, CDR2 SYGVKD. The CDR3 is 14 amino acids. The CDR3 sequence: CAISEGALEETQYF. CDR3 nucleotides: TGTGCCATCAGTGAGGGGGCGCTGGAAGAGACCCAGTACTTC.

The chain uses TRBV7-8 and TRBJ2-1; 11 bases map to TRBD2. This CDR3 has 15 residues. From germline, CDR1 is SGHVS and CDR2 FQNEAQ. Losses at the gene ends were 4 bases for V and 7 bases for J; bases not matched to a gene: 6. CDR3: CASSYNSGGGNEQFF. Here the CDR3 DNA reads TGTGCCAGCAGCTACAATAGCGGGGGGGGAAATGAGCAGTTCTTC.

The V and J genes are TRBV9 and TRBJ1-4, with TRBD1 matching 9 bases. Trimming at V came to 4 bases and at J to 8 bases, leaving 12 bases not matched to a gene. The germline V gene encodes CDR1 SGDLS and CDR2 YYNGEE. The CDR3 consists of 16 residues. The CDR3 sequence: CASSIDLQGAFEKLFF. In nucleotides, the CDR3 is TGTGCCAGCAGCATAGATCTACAGGGGGCTTTCGAAAAACTGTTTTTT.

This sequence joins TRBV2 and TRBJ2-5, with 10 bases aligning to TRBD2. J was trimmed by 5 bases and V by 1 base; bases with no gene match: 7. CDR3 length: 16 amino acids. Per the germline V gene, CDR1 is SNHLY and CDR2 is FYNNEI. For the CDR3, the DNA is TGTGCCAGCAGTGAAGAGCGGGGGGGCCTTCTGGAGACCCAGTACTTC. This codes for CASSEERGGLLETQYF.

The chain is built from TRBV5-1 and TRBJ1-6; no reliable D call. Trimming removed 0 bases from V and 4 bases from J, with 11 bases in between. This CDR3 comprises 16 residues. The V gene's germline CDR1 is SGHRS and CDR2 YFSETQ. The CDR3 spells CASSLGGLEYNSPLHF. In DNA form, the CDR3 reads TGCGCCAGCAGCTTGGGAGGGTTGGAGTATAATTCACCCCTCCACTTT.

This clone turned up a few times. This chain connects TRBV18 to TRBJ2-4; D perhaps matches TRBD1 (6 bases). V gave up 5 bases and J gave up 8 bases, with 10 bases separating them. The CDR3 consists of 12 residues. The V gene's germline CDR1 is KGHSH and CDR2 LQKENI. The CDR3 nucleotides are TGTGCCAGCTCAGTCCCAGGGGACATTCAGTACTTC. Its protein product is CASSVPGDIQYF.

The CDR3 DNA reads as TGTGCCAGCAGTGAACAGAGGAACACCGGGGAGCTGTTTTTT. This gives the protein CASSEQRNTGELFF. The V and J genes are TRBV6-5 and TRBJ2-2; the D is unclear. The V gene's germline CDR1 is MNHEY and CDR2 SVGAGI. CDR3 length equals 14 residues. Trimming removed 5 bases from V and 1 base from J, with 8 bases in between.

On this clone itself: The junction departs from germline at one end; a sequencing error may be responsible. This chain connects TRBV20-1 to TRBJ1-1; no reliable D call. Germline V gives CDR1 DFQATT, CDR2 SNEGSKA (reference sequence). The CDR3 is 10 residues long. For the CDR3, the DNA is TGCAGTGCTAGAGTCTCCAGGTCTCTCTTT. This encodes CSARVSRSLF.

The V gene is TRBV2, the J gene TRBJ2-5, with D uncertain. The CDR3 consists of 12 residues. Trimming took off 5 bases at V and 0 bases at J, with 4 bases between the two ends. From germline, CDR1 is SNHLY and CDR2 FYNNEI. The CDR3 here is CASSRYQETQYF. The CDR3, as DNA: TGTGCCAGCAGTCGGTACCAAGAGACCCAGTACTTC.

This clone came up once. V and J are TRBV5-1 and TRBJ1-1; 7 positions agree with TRBD1. The CDR3 has 13 residues. V was pared by 2 bases and J by 4 bases, with 2 bases of the junction left unmatched. Germline lookup yields CDR1 SGHRS and CDR2 YFSETQ. The CDR3 bases are TGCGCCAGCAGCTTCCGGGACAGCACTGAAGCTTTCTTT. As protein: CASSFRDSTEAFF.

The V call is TRBV2, the J call TRBJ2-2, with D perhaps matching TRBD2 (7 bases). CDR3 length: 16 amino acids. Germline V lookup: CDR1 SNHLY, CDR2 FYNNEI. V was cut by 7 bases and J by 4 bases, with 19 bases left in between. In nucleotides, the CDR3 is TGTGCCAGCAACTCGATTGGGGGGGCCGGCACCGGGGAGCTGTTTTTT. Its protein is CASNSIGGAGTGELFF.

This clone was seen just once. This chain uses TRBV2 with TRBJ1-5; no clear D gene. The V gene lost 8 bases and the J gene lost 0 bases, with 11 bases spanning the gap. The CDR3 is 14 amino acids. Germline assignment: CDR1 SNHLY and CDR2 FYNNEI. CDR3 residues: CASDRRGSNQPQHF. CDR3 DNA sequence: TGTGCCAGCGACCGTCGGGGTAGCAATCAGCCCCAGCATTTT.

The chain has TRBV4-1 and TRBJ2-5, with a weak D call TRBD2 (5 bases). With 6 bases removed from V and 4 bases from J, the gap between germline ends came to 12 bases. The CDR3 totals 13 residues. Germline V gene lookup returns CDR1 MGHRA and CDR2 YSYEKL. The CDR3 is CASSSGFGETQYF. CDR3 DNA: TGCGCCAGCAGTTCGGGGTTTGGAGAGACCCAGTACTTC.

The J gene is TRBJ2-1, the V gene TRBV2, with 9 bases identical to TRBD2. Germline V gives CDR1 SNHLY, CDR2 FYNNEI. The CDR3 length is 13 residues. V gave up 7 bases and J gave up 5 bases; unmatched junction bases: 3. The CDR3 region is CASTGTSNNEQFF. The CDR3 DNA is TGTGCCAGCACCGGGACTAGCAACAATGAGCAGTTCTTC.

The V call is TRBV4-1, the J call TRBJ2-7; the D gene is possibly TRBD1 (5 bases). Trimming removed 3 bases at V and 4 bases at J, with 16 bases between. Germline V gene sequence: CDR1 MGHRA, CDR2 YSYEKL. The CDR3 contains 15 residues. This CDR3 reads CASSHAKGASYEQYV. The CDR3 nucleotides read TGCGCCAGCAGCCACGCGAAAGGGGCTAGTTACGAGCAGTACGTC.

This rearrangement joins TRBV4-1 to TRBJ2-1; 8 positions agree with TRBD1. The CDR3 has 16 amino acids. Germline loops: CDR1 MGHRA, CDR2 YSYEKL. The trim removed 0 bases at V and 3 bases at J, leaving 4 bases unmatched. The CDR3 nucleotides are TGCGCCAGCAGCCAAGAGCCGGGACAGGTCTACAATGAGCAGTTCTTC. This encodes CASSQEPGQVYNEQFF.

The chain uses TRBV6-5 and TRBJ1-1; possibly TRBD1 for D (5 bases). The CDR3 contains 14 residues. V was trimmed by 10 bases and J by 2 bases, leaving 17 bases between them. Germline V CDR1 and CDR2: MNHEY, SVGAGI. CDR3 nucleotides: TGTGCCACCAGGGAGAAGATCTTAAACACTGAAGCTTTCTTT. It yields the protein CATREKILNTEAFF.

The chain links TRBV2 to TRBJ2-1; 10 bases agree with TRBD1. With 10 bases clipped from V and 6 bases from J, the junction kept 12 bases outside the gene matches. CDR1 is SNHLY, CDR2 FYNNEI, per germline. CDR3 length: 15 amino acids. CDR3 residues: CATGQGVRVGNEQFF. The CDR3 DNA sequence: TGTGCCACAGGACAGGGGGTAAGAGTGGGCAATGAGCAGTTCTTC.